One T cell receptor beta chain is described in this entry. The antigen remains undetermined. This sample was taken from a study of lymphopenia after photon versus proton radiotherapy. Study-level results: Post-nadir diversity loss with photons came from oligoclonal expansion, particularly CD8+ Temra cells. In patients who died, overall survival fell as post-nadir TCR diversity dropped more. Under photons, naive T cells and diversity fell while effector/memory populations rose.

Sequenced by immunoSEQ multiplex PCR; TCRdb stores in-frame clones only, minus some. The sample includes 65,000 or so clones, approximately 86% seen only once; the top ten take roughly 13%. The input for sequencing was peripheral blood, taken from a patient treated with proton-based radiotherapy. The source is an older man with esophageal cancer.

The CDR3 DNA reads TGTGCCATCAGTGAGAACAGGGAGGGTCAGCCCCAGCATTTT. Translated: CAISENREGQPQHF. The chain carries TRBV10-3 and TRBJ1-5; a weak D match, TRBD1 (6 bases). The CDR3 runs to 14 residues. V dropped 2 bases and J dropped 6 bases, with 11 bases sitting between them. CDR1 is ENHRY, CDR2 SYGVKD, per germline.